This TCR beta chain was sequenced in a study of beta chain features in type 1 diabetes (dated by TCRdb to the late 2010s). For the study in its entirety: Mean age, gender distribution, total cell number and subset yield did not differ between patients and healthy donors. A total of about 100,000,000 sorted cells were examined across all samples, and RNA yield correlated strongly with the number of cells per subset. In the study, TCRB repertoires of sorted circulating CD4+ T cell subsets from recently diagnosed type 1 diabetes patients were compared with those of matched healthy donors. Regulatory and stem cell-like memory subsets were obtained from only 8 patients and about eight healthy donors, while naive and central memory subsets were obtained from all 28 donors.

Each donor gave one peripheral blood draw, averaging approximately 120 mL, which was collected into heparinised tubes. Using a panel that included CD45RO, CCR7, CD25, CD127, CD95 and CD27, naive, central memory, regulatory and stem cell-like memory CD4+ T cells were sorted on a BD FACSAria II. Purity was above 95% for every sorted population. PBMCs were isolated immediately by Lymphoprep density gradient centrifugation and stained directly without culture. To minimize batch effects, samples were stained and sorted in pairs, one healthy donor with one patient per experiment. Of note for this clone: This receptor's antigen is unknown. Base qualities are missing; no much larger clone stands one base away.

All of the isolated RNA was reverse transcribed with the High Capacity cDNA Reverse Transcription Kit, so expressed TCRB transcripts were sequenced. Naive, central memory and regulatory T cell samples underwent deep immunoSEQ sequencing, averaging about 3.57 million total reads per sample. After sorted cells were lysed in RLT buffer, RNA was extracted with DNase-treated RNeasy Micro or Mini kits, with the choice depending on cell number. To prevent cross-contamination, every cell subset was processed on its own, while patient and healthy donor samples were processed together. The immunoSEQ multiplex PCR was used to amplify TCRB sequences from cDNA, yielding 87-bp fragments that span the CDR3 region. Sequencing of the amplicons was performed on the Illumina HiSeq platform. On the study's bioinformatics: Synthetic template baselines were used to correct PCR bias computationally, reads within Hamming distance 2 were collapsed together, and singletons that could not be merged were discarded. Reads were aligned against IMGT so that V, D and J genes, CDR3 length and insertions or deletions at six rearrangement sites could be assigned. Within each subset, clonotype counts were normalized to the number of sorted cells before true diversity and Gini coefficients were calculated with the tcR R package. The overlap coefficient, calculated on TCRB nucleotide sequences, was used to quantify repertoire sharing. Out-of-frame TCRB sequences from naive cells were analyzed to stand in for the pre-selection repertoire. In TCRdb, the immuneACCESS table is reduced to in-frame sequences with V and J assigned. These tables do not hold every clone; where another copy was compared, an unresolved V gene accounts for under half, and the others remain unexplained. Clone size and V and J calls were adopted from that table, with D and trimming inferred from the DNA. The sample profile shows some 350,000 clones; roughly 14% of them were found once. The leading ten clones occupy roughly 0.015% of the sample.

The junction shows trimming of 6 bases on V and 7 bases on J, and the gene matches do not reach 8 bases of it. Counted from cysteine to phenylalanine, this CDR3 has 14 amino acids. Only the CDR3 region is kept as DNA, spanning 42 bases read in frame from base 1. Sequences SGDLS (CDR1) and YYNGEE (CDR2) are obtained from the germline V gene. General study outcomes and caveats: HLA sub-analyses involved small numbers of individuals, so any influence of HLA type on TCRB rearrangement remained unresolved. Naive, central memory and regulatory TCRB repertoires appeared more similar among patients than among healthy donors. At VDJ recombination sites, type 1 diabetes patients had fewer insertions and more deleted nucleotides, which implies abnormalities in thymic rearrangement. Because cDNA was sequenced instead of genomic DNA, activated cells with high expression could be over-represented, although the groups did not differ in activation or CD3 levels. Shorter templates might be favored by PCR, yet because patient and control samples were amplified and corrected together, any such skew would affect both groups equally. Type 1 diabetes patients showed a moderate but significant shortening of TCRB CDR3 length in all four CD4+ subsets.

The sequencing input was naive CD4+ T cells from blood. This sample's cell subset or site label indicates: true naive CD4+ T cells. This sequence uses TRBV9 and TRBJ2-2; 8 junctional bases match TRBD2. The origin of this receptor is a woman between 18 and 29 years old with type 1 diabetes. The CDR3 region reads CASTPGGGNGELFF. The bases are TGTGCCAGCACCCCCGGGGGGGGGAACGGGGAGCTGTTTTTT. Outside the CDR3, residues come from the reference TRBV9 and TRBJ2-2 proteins, so the full variable domain is: DSGVTQTPKHLITATGQRVTLRCSPRSGDLSVYWYQQSLDQGLQFLIQYYNGEERAKGNILERFSAQQFPDLHSELNLSSLELGDSALYFCASTPGGGNGELFFGEGSRLTVL.